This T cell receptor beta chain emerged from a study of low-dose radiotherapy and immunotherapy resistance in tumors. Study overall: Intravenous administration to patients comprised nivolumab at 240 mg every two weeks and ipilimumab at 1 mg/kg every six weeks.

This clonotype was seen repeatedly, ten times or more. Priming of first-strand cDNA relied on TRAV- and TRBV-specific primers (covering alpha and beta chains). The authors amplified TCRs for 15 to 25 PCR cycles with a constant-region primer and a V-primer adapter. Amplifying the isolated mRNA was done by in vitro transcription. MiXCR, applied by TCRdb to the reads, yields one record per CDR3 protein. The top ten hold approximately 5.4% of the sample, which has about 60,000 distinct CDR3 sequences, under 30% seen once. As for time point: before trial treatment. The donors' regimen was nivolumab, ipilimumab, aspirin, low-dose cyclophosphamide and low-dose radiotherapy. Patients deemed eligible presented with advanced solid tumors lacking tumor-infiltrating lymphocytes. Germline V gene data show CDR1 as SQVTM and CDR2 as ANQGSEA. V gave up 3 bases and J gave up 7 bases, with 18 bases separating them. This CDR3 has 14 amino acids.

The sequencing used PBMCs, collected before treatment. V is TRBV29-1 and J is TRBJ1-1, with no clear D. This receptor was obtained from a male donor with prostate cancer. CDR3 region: CSVEPGTDTGEAFF. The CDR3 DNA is TGCAGCGTTGAGCCAGGAACTGACACTGGTGAAGCTTTCTTT.